This T cell receptor (beta chain) was sequenced for a study of blood T cell repertoires in COVID-19. There are 11 residues in the CDR3. The ends were cut back, 5 bases at V and 4 bases at J, with 5 bases in the middle. Individuals drawn from under 30 US areas were roughly 18 to 95 years old. Cohort assignment relied on participant-reported clinical history. Two consecutive negative NP/OP PCR tests, clearance, or resolved symptoms defined Cohort 3 recovery. Sequencing used immunoSEQ multiplex PCR; TCRdb keeps in-frame clones, though not all of them. The table has about 200,000 clones, more than 65% seen once.

This sequence joins TRBV12-3 or TRBV12-4 and TRBJ1-1; the D is unclear. Sequencing was carried out using PBMCs or T cells enriched from blood (not recorded which). The clonotype originates from a man between 40 and 49 years old who had recovered from COVID-19. The CDR3 is CASSPGTEAFF. CDR3 nucleotide sequence: TGTGCCAGCAGTCCGGGCACTGAAGCTTTCTTT.